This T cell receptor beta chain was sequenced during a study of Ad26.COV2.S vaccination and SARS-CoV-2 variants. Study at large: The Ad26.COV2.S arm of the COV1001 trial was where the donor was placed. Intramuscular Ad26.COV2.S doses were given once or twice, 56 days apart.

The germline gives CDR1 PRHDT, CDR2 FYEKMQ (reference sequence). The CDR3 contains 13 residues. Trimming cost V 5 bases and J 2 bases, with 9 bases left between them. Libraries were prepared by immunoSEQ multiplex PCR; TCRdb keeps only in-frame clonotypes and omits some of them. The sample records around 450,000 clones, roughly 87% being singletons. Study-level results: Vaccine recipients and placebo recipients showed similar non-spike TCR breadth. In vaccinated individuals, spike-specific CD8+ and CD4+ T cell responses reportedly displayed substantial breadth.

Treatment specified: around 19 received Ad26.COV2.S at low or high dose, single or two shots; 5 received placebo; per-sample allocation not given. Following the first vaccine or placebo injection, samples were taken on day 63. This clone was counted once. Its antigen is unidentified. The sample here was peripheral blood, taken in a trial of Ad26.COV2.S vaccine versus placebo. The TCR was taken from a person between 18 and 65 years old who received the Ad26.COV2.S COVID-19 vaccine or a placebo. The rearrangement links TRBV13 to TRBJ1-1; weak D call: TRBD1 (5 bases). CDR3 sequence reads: CASSRDRNTEAFF. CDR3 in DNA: TGTGCCAGCAGCCGAGACAGAAACACTGAAGCTTTCTTT.